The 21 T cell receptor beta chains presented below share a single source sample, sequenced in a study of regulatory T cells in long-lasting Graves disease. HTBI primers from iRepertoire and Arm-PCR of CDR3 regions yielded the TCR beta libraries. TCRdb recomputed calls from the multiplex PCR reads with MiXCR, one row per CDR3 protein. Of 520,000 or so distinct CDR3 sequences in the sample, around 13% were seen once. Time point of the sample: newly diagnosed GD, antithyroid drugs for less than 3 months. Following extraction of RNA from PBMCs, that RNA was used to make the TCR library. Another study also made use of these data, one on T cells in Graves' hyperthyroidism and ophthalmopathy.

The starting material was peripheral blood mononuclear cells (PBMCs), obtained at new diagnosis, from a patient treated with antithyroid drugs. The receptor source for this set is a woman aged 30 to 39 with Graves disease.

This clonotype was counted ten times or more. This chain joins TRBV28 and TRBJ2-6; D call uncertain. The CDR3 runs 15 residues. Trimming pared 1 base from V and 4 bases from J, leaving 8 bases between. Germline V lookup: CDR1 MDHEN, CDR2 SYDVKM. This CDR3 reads CASSLFGSGANVLTF. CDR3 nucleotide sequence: TGTGCCAGCAGTTTATTCGGATCCGGGGCCAACGTCCTGACTTTC. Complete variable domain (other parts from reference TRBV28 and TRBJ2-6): DVKVTQSSRYLVKRTGEKVFLECVQDMDHENMFWYRQDPGLGLRLIYFSYDVKMKEKGDIPEGYSVSREKKERFSLILESASTNQTSMYLCASSLFGSGANVLTFGAGSRLTVL.

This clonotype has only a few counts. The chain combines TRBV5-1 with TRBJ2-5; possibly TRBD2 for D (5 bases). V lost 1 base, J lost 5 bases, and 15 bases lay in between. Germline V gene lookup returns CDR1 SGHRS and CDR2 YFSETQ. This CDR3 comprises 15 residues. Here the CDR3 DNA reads TGCGCCAGCAGCTTGCGGGCCGGGGTGGGGGAGACCCAGTACTTC. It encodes CASSLRAGVGETQYF.

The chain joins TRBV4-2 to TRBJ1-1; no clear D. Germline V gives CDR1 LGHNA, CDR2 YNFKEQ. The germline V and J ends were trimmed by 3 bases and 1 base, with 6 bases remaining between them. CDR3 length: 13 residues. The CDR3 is CASSQFENTEAFF. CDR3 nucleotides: TGTGCCAGCAGCCAGTTCGAGAACACTGAAGCTTTCTTT.

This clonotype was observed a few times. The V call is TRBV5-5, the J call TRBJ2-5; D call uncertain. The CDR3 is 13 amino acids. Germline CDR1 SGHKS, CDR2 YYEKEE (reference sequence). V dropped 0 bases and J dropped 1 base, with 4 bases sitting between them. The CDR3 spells CASSLVGQETQYF. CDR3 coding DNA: TGTGCCAGCAGCTTGGTGGGCCAAGAGACCCAGTACTTC. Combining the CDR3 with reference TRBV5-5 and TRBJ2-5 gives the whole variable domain DAGVTQSPTHLIKTRGQQVTLRCSPISGHKSVSWYQQVLGQGPQFIFQYYEKEERGRGNFPDRFSARQFPNYSSELNVNALLLGDSALYLCASSLVGQETQYFGPGTRLLVL.

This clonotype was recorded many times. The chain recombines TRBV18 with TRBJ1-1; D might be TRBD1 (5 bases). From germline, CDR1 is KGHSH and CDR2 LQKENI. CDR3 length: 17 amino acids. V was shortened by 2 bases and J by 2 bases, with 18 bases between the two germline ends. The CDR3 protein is CASSPGVYGGTNTEAFF. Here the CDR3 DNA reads TGTGCCAGCTCACCAGGAGTTTACGGGGGGACCAACACTGAAGCTTTCTTT.

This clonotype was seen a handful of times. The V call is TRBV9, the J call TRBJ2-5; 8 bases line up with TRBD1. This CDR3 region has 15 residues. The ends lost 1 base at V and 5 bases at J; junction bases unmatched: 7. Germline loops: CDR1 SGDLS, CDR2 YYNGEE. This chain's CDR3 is CASSVPETGEETQYF. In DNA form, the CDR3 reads TGTGCCAGCAGCGTACCCGAGACAGGGGAGGAGACCCAGTACTTC.

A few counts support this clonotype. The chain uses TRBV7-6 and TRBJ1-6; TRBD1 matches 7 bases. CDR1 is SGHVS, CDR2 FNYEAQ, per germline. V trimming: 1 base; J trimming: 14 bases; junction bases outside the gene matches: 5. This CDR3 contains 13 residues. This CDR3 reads CASSLDSRGALHF. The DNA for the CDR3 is TGTGCCAGCAGCTTAGACTCCAGGGGGGCCCTCCACTTT. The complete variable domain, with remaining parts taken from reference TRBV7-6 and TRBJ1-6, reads GAGVSQSPRYKVTKRGQDVALRCDPISGHVSLYWYRQALGQGPEFLTYFNYEAQQDKSGLPNDRFSAERPEGSISTLTIQRTEQRDSAMYRCASSLDSRGALHFGNGTRLTVT.

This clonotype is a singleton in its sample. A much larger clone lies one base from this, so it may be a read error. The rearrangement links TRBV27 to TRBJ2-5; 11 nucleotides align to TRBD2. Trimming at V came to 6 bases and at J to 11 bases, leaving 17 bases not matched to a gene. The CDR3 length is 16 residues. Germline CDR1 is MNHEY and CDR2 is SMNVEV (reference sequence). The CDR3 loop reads CASSPLLAGGPSEQYF. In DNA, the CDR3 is TGTGCCAGCAGCCCCCTCCTAGCGGGAGGTCCCAGTGAGCAGTACTTC.

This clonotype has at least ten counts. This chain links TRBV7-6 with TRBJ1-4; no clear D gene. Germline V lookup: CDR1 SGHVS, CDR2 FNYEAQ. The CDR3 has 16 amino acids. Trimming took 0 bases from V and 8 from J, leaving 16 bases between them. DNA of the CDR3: TGTGCCAGCAGCTTAGCGCCCGGGCTGGGATACGAAAAACTGTTTTTT. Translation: CASSLAPGLGYEKLFF. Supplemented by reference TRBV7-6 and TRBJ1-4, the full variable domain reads GAGVSQSPRYKVTKRGQDVALRCDPISGHVSLYWYRQALGQGPEFLTYFNYEAQQDKSGLPNDRFSAERPEGSISTLTIQRTEQRDSAMYRCASSLAPGLGYEKLFFGSGTQLSVL.

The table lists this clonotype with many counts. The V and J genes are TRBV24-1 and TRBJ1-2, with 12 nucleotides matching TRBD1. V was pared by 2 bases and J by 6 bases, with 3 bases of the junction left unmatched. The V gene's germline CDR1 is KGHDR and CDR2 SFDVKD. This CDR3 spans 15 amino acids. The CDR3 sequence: CATSDSGTGGDGYTF. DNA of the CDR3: TGTGCCACCAGTGATTCCGGGACAGGGGGCGATGGCTACACCTTC.

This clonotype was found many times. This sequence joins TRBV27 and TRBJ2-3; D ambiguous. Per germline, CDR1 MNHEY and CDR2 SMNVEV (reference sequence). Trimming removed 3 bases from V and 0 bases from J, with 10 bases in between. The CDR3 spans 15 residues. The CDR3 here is CASSFQDASTDTQYF. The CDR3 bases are TGTGCCAGCAGTTTCCAGGACGCTAGCACAGATACGCAGTATTTT.

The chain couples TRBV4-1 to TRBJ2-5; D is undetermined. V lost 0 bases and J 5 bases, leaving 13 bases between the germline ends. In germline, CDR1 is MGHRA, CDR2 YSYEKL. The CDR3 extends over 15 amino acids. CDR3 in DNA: TGCGCCAGCAGCCAAGACCAGAGAGCTCCCGAGACCCAGTACTTC. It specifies CASSQDQRAPETQYF.

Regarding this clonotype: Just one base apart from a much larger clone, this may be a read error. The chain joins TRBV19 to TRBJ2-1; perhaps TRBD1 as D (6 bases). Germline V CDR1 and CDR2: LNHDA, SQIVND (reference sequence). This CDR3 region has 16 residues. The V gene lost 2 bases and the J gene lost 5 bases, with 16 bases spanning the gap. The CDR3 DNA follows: TGTGCCAGTAGTATACCCCTCAGGGGATACCACAATGAGCAGTTCTTC. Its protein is CASSIPLRGYHNEQFF.

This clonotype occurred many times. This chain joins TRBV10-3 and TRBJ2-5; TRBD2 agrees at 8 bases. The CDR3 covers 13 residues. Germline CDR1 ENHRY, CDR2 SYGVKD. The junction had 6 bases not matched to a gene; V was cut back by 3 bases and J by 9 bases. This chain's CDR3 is CAISDTSGGAQYF. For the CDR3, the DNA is TGTGCCATCAGTGACACTTCGGGGGGGGCCCAGTACTTC.

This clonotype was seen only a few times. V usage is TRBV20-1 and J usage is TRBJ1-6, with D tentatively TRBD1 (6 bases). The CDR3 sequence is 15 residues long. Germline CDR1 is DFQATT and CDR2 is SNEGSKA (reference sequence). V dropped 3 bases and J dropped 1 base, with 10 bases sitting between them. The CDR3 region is CSASRQGSYNSPLHF. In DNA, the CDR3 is TGCAGTGCTAGTAGGCAGGGGTCCTATAATTCACCCCTCCACTTT.

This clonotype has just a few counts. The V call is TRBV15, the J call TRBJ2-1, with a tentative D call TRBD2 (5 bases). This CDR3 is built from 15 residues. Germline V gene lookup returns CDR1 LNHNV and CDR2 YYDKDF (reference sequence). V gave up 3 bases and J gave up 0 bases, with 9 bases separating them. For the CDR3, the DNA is TGTGCCACCAGCAGTAGACGGGGCTCCTACAATGAGCAGTTCTTC. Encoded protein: CATSSRRGSYNEQFF.

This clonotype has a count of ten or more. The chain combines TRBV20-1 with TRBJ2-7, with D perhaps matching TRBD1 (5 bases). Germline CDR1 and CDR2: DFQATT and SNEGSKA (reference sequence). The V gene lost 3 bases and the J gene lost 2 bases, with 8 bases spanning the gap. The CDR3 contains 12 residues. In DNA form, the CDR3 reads TGCAGTGCTAGGGTAGGGGCCTACGAGCAGTACTTC. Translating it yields CSARVGAYEQYF.

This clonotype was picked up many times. CDR3 protein: CAWSPYQGANYGYTF. The CDR3 DNA follows: TGTGCCTGGAGTCCCTATCAAGGTGCTAACTATGGCTACACCTTC. V is TRBV30 and J is TRBJ1-2, with D uncertain. CDR1 is GTSNPN, CDR2 SVGIG, per germline (reference sequence). The CDR3 length is 15 residues. Trimming removed 2 bases at V and 0 bases at J, with 13 bases between.

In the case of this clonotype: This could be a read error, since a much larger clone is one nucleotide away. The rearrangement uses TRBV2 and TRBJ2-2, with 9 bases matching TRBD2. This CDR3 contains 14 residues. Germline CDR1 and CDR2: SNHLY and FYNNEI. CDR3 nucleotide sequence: TGTGCCACCACCGGGACTAGCACAACCGGGGAGCTGCTTTTT. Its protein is CATTGTSTTGELLF.

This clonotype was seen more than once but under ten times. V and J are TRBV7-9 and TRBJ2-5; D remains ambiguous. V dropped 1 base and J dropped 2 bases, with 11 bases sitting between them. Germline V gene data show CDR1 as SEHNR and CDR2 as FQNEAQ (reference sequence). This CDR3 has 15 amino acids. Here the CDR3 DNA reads TGTGCCAGCAGCTTAGATCGGCGTCTACAAGAGACCCAGTACTTC. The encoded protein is CASSLDRRLQETQYF.

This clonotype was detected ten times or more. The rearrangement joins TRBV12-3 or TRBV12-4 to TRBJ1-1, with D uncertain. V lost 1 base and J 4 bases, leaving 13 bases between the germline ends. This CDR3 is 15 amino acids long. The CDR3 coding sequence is TGTGCCAGCAGTTTAGGGGCACCACGAGGCACTGAAGCTTTCTTT. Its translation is CASSLGAPRGTEAFF.